This TCR beta chain was captured by sequencing in a study of blood T cell repertoires in COVID-19. Turning to the study itself: Samples representing acute and convalescent COVID-19 were sourced from the United States, Italy and Spain. The analysed material was cDNA or gDNA that came from T cells, B-cell-depleted T cells, or PBMCs.

Under the authors' procedure: It was from reference gene primer amplification that nucleated cell counts were estimated. The repertoire was sequenced with immunoSEQ multiplex PCR; TCRdb's copy has only in-frame clones and lacks some. That table is the source of V, J and clone size, and D and trimming were worked out from the DNA. The sample consists of some 150,000 clones, roughly 85% of them appearing once. The CDR3 has 15 amino acids. Germline CDR1 SEHNR, CDR2 FQNEAQ (reference sequence). Trimming took 5 bases from V and 3 from J; bases not matched to a gene: 10. J is TRBJ2-7 and V is TRBV7-9, with TRBD1 matching over 7 bases. The receptor comes from a man in his fifties with acute or convalescent COVID-19. The sequenced sample was peripheral blood. CDR3 protein: CASSPAGTEVYEQYF. The CDR3 DNA sequence: TGTGCCAGCAGCCCCGCCGGGACAGAGGTCTACGAGCAGTACTTC.